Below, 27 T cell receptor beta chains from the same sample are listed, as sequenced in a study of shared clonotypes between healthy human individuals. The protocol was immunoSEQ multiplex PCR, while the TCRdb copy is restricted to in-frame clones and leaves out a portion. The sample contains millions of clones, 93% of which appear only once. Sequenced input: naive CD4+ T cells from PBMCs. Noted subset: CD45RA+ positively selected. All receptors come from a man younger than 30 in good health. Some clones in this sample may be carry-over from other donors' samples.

The CDR3 is CASSLVRQEQYF. The CDR3 DNA reads TGTGCCAGCAGTTTAGTACGGCAGGAGCAGTACTTC. This sequence joins TRBV28 and TRBJ2-7; D unresolved. Trimming cost V 2 bases and J 7 bases, with 9 bases left between them. The germline CDR1 and CDR2 sequences are MDHEN and SYDVKM. The CDR3 contains 12 residues.

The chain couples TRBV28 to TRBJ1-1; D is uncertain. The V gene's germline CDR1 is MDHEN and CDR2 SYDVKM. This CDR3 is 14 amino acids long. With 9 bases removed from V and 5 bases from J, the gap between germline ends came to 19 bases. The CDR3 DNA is TGTGCCAGTCGCGAGACCGTCAGGAGAACTGAAGCTTTCTTT. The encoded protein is CASRETVRRTEAFF.

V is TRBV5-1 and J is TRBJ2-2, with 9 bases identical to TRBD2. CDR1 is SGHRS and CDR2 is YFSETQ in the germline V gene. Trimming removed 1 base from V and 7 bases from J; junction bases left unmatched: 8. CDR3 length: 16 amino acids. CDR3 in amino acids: CASSLMTSGGSGELFF. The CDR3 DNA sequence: TGCGCCAGCAGCTTGATGACTAGCGGAGGCAGCGGGGAGCTGTTTTTT.

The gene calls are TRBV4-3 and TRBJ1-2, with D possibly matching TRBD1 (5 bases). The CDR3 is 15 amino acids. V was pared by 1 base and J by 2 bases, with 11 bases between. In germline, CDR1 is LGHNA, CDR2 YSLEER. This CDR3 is CASSQGGGTNYGYTF. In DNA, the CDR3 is TGCGCCAGCAGCCAAGGGGGGGGAACCAACTATGGCTACACCTTC.

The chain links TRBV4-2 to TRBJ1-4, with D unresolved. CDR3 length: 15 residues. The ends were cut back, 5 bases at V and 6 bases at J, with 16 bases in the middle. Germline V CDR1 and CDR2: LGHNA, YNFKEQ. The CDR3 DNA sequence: TGTGCCAGCAGCTTACGTGGCAGGTTGGATGAAAAACTGTTTTTT. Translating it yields CASSLRGRLDEKLFF.

CDR3 in amino acids: CASSPRQPGYTF. The CDR3 DNA reads TGTGCCAGCAGTCCCCGACAGCCTGGCTACACCTTC. V usage is TRBV28 and J usage is TRBJ1-2; D might be TRBD1 (5 bases). V lost 5 bases and J 7 bases, leaving 11 bases between the germline ends. The germline gives CDR1 MDHEN, CDR2 SYDVKM. This CDR3 is built from 12 residues.

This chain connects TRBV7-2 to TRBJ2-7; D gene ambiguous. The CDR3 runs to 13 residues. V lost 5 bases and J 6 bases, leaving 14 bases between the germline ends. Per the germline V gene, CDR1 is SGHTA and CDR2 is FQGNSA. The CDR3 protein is CASSPRFFSEQYF. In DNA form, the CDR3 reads TGTGCCAGCAGCCCCAGGTTTTTCTCCGAGCAGTACTTC. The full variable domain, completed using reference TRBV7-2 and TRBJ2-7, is GAGVSQSPSNKVTEKGKDVELRCDPISGHTALYWYRQSLGQGLEFLIYFQGNSAPDKSGLPSDRFSAERTGGSVSTLTIQRTQQEDSAVYLCASSPRFFSEQYFGPGTRLTVT.

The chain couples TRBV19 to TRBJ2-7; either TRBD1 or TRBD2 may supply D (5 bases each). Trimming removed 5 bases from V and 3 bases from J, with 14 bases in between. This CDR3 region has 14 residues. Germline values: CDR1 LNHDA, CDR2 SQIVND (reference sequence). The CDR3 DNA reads TGTGCCAGTAGTTCTCGGGGCCAAGGCTACGAGCAGTACTTC. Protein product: CASSSRGQGYEQYF. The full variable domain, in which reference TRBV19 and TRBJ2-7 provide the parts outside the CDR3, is DGGITQSPKYLFRKEGQNVTLSCEQNLNHDAMYWYRQDPGQGLRLIYYSQIVNDFQKGDIAEGYSVSREKKESFPLTVTSAQKNPTAFYLCASSSRGQGYEQYFGPGTRLTVT.

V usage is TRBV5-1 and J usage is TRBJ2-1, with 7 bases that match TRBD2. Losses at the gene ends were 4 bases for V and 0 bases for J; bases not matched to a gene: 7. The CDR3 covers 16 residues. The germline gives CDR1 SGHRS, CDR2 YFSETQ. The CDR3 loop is CASSPSGSSSYNEQFF. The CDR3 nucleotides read TGCGCCAGCAGCCCTAGCGGCTCCAGCTCCTACAATGAGCAGTTCTTC.

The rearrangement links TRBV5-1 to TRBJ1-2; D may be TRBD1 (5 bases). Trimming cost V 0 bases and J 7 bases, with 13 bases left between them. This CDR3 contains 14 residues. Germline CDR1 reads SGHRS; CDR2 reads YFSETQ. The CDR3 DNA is TGCGCCAGCAGCTTGGAGGCCTTAAGGGGTGGCTACACCTTC. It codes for CASSLEALRGGYTF.

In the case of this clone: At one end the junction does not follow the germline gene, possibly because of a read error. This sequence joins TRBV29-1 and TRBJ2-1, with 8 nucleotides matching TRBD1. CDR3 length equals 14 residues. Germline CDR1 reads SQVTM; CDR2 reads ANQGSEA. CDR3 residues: CSVKDRGYYNEQFF. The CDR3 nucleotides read TGCAGCGTTAAAGACAGGGGCTATTACAATGAGCAGTTCTTC.

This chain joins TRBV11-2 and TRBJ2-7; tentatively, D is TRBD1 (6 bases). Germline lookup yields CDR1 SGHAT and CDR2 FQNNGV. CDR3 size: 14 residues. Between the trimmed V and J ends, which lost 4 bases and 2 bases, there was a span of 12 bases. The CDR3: CASSSPWTAYEQYF. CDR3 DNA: TGTGCCAGCAGCTCACCGTGGACAGCCTACGAGCAGTACTTC.

In nucleotides, the CDR3 is TGTGCCTCCGGCTCAGGTCTGAACACTGAAGCTTTCTTT. It yields the protein CASGSGLNTEAFF. The V gene is TRBV28, the J gene TRBJ1-1; D is uncertain. This CDR3 spans 13 amino acids. V lost 11 bases to trimming and J lost 0 bases, with 13 bases between them. Germline V gives CDR1 MDHEN, CDR2 SYDVKM.

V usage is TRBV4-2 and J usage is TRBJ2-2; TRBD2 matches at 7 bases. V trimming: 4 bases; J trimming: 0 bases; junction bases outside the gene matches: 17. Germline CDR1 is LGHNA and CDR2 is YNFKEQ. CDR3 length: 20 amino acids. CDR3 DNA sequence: TGTGCCAGCAGCCGGCAAAAGATGGGGGGGTGGCGATCGAACACCGGGGAGCTGTTTTTT. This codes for CASSRQKMGGWRSNTGELFF.

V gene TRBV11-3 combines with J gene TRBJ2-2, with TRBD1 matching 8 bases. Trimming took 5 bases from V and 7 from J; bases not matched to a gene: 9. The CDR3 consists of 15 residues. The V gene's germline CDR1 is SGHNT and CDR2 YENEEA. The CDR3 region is CASSLSGQGLGELFF. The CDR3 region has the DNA TGTGCCAGCAGCCTCTCTGGACAGGGCCTCGGGGAGCTGTTTTTT. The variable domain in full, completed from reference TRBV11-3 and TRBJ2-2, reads EAGVVQSPRYKIIEKKQPVAFWCNPISGHNTLYWYLQNLGQGPELLIRYENEEAVDDSQLPKDRFSAERLKGVDSTLKIQPAELGDSAVYLCASSLSGQGLGELFFGEGSRLTVL.

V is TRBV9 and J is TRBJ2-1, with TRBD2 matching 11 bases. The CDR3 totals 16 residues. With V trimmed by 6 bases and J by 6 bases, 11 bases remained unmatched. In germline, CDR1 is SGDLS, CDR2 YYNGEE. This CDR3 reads CASNTLAGGPVNEQFF. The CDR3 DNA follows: TGTGCCAGCAACACTTTAGCGGGAGGGCCGGTCAATGAGCAGTTCTTC.

The CDR3 coding sequence is TGCGCCAGCAGCTTCGGACAGGGTAGACAAGAGACCCAGTACTTC. Translation gives CASSFGQGRQETQYF. The chain is built from TRBV5-1 and TRBJ2-5, with TRBD1 matching 8 bases. Germline V gene data show CDR1 as SGHRS and CDR2 as YFSETQ. The CDR3 totals 15 residues. With V trimmed by 2 bases and J by 2 bases, 5 bases remained unmatched.

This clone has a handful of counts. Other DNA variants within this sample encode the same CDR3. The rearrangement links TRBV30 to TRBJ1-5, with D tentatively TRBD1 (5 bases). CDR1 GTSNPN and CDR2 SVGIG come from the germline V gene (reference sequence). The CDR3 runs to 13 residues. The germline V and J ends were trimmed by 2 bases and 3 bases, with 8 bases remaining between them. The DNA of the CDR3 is TGTGCCTGGAGTTTGACAGACAATCAGCCCCAGCATTTT. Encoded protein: CAWSLTDNQPQHF. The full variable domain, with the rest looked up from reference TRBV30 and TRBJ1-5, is SQTIHQWPATLVQPVGSPLSLECTVEGTSNPNLYWYRQAAGRGLQLLFYSVGIGQISSEVPQNLSASRPQDRQFILSSKKLLLSDSGFYLCAWSLTDNQPQHFGDGTRLSIL.

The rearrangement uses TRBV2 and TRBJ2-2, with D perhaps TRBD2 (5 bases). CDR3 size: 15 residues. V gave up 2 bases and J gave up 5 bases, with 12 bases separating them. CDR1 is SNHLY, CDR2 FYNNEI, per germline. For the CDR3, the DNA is TGTGCCAGCAGTGAAAATTATCCGGGGACCGGGGAGCTGTTTTTT. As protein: CASSENYPGTGELFF.

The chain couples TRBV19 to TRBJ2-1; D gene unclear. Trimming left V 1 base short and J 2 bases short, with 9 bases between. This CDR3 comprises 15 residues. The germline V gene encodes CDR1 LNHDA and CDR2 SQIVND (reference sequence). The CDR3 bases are TGTGCCAGTAGTATAGTCCAGACGACCTACAATGAGCAGTTCTTC. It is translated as CASSIVQTTYNEQFF.

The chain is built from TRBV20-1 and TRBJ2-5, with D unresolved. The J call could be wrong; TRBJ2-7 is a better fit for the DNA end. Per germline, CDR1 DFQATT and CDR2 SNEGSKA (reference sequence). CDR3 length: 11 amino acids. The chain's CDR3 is CSARESYEQYF. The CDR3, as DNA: TGCAGTGCTAGAGAGTCCTACGAGCAGTACTTC.

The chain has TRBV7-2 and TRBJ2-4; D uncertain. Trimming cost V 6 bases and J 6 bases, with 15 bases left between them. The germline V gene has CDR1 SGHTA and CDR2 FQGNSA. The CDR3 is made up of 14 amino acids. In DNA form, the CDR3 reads TGTGCCAGCAGAAGGAGCAGAGACCCAAACATTCAGTACTTC. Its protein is CASRRSRDPNIQYF. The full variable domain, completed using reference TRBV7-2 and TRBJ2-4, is GAGVSQSPSNKVTEKGKDVELRCDPISGHTALYWYRQSLGQGLEFLIYFQGNSAPDKSGLPSDRFSAERTGGSVSTLTIQRTQQEDSAVYLCASRRSRDPNIQYFGAGTRLSVL.

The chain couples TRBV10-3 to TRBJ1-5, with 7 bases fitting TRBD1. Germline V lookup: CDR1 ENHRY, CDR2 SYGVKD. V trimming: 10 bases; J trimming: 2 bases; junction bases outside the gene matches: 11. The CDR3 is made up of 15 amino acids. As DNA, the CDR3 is TGTGCCAACAGCCAAACAGGGGAAGGCAATCAGCCCCAGCATTTT. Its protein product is CANSQTGEGNQPQHF.

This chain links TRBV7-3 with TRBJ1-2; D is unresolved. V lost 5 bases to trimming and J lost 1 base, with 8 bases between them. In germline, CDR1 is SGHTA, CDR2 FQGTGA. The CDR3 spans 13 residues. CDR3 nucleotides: TGTGCCAGCAGCCCTGGGATTAACTATGGCTACACCTTC. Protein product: CASSPGINYGYTF. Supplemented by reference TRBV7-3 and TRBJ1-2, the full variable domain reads GAGVSQTPSNKVTEKGKYVELRCDPISGHTALYWYRQSLGQGPEFLIYFQGTGAADDSGLPNDRFFAVRPEGSVSTLKIQRTERGDSAVYLCASSPGINYGYTFGSGTRLTVV.

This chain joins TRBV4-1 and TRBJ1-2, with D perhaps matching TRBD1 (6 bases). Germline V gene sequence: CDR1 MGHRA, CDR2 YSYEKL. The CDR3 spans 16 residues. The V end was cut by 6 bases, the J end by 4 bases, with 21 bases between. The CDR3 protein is CASRGVGAGRSYGYTF. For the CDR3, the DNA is TGCGCCAGCAGGGGGGTGGGGGCGGGACGGAGCTATGGCTACACCTTC.

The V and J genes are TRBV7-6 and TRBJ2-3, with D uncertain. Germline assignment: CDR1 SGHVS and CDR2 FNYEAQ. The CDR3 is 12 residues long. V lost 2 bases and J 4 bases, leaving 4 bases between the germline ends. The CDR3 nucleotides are TGTGCCAGCAGCTTATGGGCAGATACGCAGTATTTT. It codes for CASSLWADTQYF.

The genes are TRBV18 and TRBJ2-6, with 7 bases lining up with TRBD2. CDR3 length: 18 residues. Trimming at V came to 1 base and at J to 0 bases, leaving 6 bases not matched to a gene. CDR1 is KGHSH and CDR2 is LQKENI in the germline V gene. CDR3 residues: CASSPQSSGVSGANVLTF. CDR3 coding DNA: TGTGCCAGCTCACCACAGTCGAGCGGGGTCTCTGGGGCCAACGTCCTGACTTTC. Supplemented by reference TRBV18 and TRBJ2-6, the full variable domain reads NAGVMQNPRHLVRRRGQEARLRCSPMKGHSHVYWYRQLPEEGLKFMVYLQKENIIDESGMPKERFSAEFPKEGPSILRIQQVVRGDSAAYFCASSPQSSGVSGANVLTFGAGSRLTVL.